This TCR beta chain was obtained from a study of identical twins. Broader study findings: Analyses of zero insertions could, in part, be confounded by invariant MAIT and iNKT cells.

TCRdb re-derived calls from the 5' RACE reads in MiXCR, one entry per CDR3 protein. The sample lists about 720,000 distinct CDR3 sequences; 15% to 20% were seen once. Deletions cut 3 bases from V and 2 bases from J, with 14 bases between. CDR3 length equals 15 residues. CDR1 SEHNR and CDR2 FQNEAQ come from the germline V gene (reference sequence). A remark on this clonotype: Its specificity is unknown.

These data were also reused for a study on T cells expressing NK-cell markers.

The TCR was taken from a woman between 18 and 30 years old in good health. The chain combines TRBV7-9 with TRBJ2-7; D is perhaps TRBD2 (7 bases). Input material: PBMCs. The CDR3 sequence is CASSFALGGPYEQYF. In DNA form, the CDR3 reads TGTGCCAGCAGCTTCGCCCTCGGGGGGCCCTACGAGCAGTACTTC.